This TCR beta chain was captured by sequencing in a study of blood T cell repertoires in COVID-19. Clones were sequenced by immunoSEQ multiplex PCR, and TCRdb holds only the in-frame ones, with some missing. The sample lists under 250,000 clones, around 82% occurring once. Self-reported history from a screening survey and questionnaire set each donor's cohort. Per the germline V gene, CDR1 is KGHSH and CDR2 is LQKENI. The CDR3 is 18 residues long. Trimming stripped 4 bases from V and 5 bases from J, with 24 bases between. A few counts support this clone. This TCR was recovered from a woman aged 40-49 years who had been exposed to COVID-19. The chain recombines TRBV18 with TRBJ2-1; weak D call: TRBD2 (7 bases). The sequencing input was PBMCs or T cells enriched from blood (not recorded which). CDR3 nucleotide sequence: TGTGCCAGCTCACGGAATGGCCCTACGGGGGGCAACAACAATGAGCAGTTCTTC. Translating gives CASSRNGPTGGNNNEQFF.